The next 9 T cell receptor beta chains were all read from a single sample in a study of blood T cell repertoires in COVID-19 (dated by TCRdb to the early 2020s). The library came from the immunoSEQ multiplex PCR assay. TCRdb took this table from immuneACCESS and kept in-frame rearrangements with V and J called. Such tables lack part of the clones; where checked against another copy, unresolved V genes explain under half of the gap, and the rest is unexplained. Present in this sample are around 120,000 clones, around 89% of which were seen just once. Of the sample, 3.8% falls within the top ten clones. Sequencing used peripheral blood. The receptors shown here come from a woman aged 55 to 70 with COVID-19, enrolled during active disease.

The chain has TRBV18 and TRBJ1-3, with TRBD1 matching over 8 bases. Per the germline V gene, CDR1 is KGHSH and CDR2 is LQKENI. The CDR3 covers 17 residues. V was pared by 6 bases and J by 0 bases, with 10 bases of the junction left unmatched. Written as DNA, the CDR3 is TGTGCCAGCTCTCCGCGGGACAGGCTTTTCTCTGGAAACACCATATATTTT. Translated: CASSPRDRLFSGNTIYF.

CDR3 loop: CASSFSAGGYTF. CDR3 DNA: TGTGCCAGTAGTTTCTCGGCGGGTGGCTACACCTTC. The chain carries TRBV19 and TRBJ1-2; D not certain. Per germline, CDR1 LNHDA and CDR2 SQIVND (reference sequence). This CDR3 spans 12 amino acids. Between the trimmed V and J ends, which lost 5 bases and 7 bases, there was a span of 11 bases.

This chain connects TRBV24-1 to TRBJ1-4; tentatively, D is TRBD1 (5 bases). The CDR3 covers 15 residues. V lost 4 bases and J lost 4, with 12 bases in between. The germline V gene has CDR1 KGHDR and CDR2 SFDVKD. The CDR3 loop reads CATSEQEGSNEKLFF. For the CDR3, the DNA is TGTGCCACCAGTGAGCAGGAGGGGAGTAATGAAAAACTGTTTTTT.

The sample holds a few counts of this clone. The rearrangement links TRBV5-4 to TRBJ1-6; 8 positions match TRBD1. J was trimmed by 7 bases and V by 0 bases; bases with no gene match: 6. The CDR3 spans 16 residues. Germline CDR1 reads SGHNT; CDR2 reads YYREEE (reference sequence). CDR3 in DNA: TGTGCCAGCAGCTTGGAGGGCAGGGGGCGCAATTCACCCCTCCACTTT. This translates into CASSLEGRGRNSPLHF.

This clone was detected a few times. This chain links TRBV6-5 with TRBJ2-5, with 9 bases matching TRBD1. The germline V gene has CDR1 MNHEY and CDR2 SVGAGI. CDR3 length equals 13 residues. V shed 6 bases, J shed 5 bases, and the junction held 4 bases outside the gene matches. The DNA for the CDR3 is TGTGCCAGCAGGACAGGGGGTGGCGAGACCCAGTACTTC. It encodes CASRTGGGETQYF.

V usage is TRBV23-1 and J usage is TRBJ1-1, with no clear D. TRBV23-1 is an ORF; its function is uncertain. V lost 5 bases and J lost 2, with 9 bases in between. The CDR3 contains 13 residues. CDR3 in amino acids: CASSISVNTEAFF. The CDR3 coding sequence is TGCGCCAGCAGTATCTCAGTAAACACTGAAGCTTTCTTT.

The CDR3 sequence is CASSRQGDGYTF. In nucleotides, the CDR3 is TGTGCCAGCAGTAGACAGGGGGATGGCTACACCTTC. The J gene is TRBJ1-2, the V gene TRBV6-5; 9 bases agree with TRBD1. Trimming at V came to 5 bases and at J to 6 bases, leaving 1 base not matched to a gene. The CDR3 is made up of 12 amino acids. Germline assignment: CDR1 MNHEY and CDR2 SVGAGI.

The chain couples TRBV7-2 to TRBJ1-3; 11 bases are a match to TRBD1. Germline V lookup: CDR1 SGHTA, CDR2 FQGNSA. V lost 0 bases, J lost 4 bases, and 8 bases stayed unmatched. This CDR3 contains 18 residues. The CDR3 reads CASSLAAEGTGGGNTIYF. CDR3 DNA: TGTGCCAGCAGCTTAGCAGCGGAGGGGACAGGGGGAGGAAACACCATATATTTT.

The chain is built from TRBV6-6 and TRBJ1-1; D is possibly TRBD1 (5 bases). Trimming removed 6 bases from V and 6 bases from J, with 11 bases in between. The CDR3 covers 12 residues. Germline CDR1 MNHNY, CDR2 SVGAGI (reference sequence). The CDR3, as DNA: TGTGCCAGCAGGGAAGGGGCGGCTGAAGCTTTCTTT. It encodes CASREGAAEAFF.